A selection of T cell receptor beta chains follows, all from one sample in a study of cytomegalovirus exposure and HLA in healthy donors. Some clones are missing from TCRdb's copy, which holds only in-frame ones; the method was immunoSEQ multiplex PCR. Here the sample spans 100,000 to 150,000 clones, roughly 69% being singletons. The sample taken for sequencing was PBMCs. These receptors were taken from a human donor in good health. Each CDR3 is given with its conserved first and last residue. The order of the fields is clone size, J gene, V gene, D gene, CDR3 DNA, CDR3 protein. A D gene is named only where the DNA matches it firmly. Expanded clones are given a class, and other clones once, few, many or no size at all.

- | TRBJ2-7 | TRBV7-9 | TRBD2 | TGTTCCAGCAGCTTTAACGGGAGGTCTTACTTC | CSSSFNGRSYF
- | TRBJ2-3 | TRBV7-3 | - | TGTGCCAGCAGCTTGGATGGGGGGGGGCGAATTTCTCCGCAGTATTTT | CASSLDGGGRISPQYF
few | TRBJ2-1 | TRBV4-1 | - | TGCGCCAGCAGTGGAGGGGTCGATGAGCAGTTCTTC | CASSGGVDEQFF
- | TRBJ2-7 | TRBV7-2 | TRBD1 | TGTGCCAGCAGCCTCACCCGGGACAGCCCAACCCCGCAGTACTTC | CASSLTRDSPTPQYF
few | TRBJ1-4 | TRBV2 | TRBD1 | TGTGCCAGCAGTGATAACCGGGGACAGGGCGGTGAAAAACTGTTTTTT | CASSDNRGQGGEKLFF
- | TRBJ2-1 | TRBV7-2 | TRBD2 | TGTGCCAGCAGCTTCGCGGGGACTAGCGGGAGGGCCTCGGAGCAGTTCTTC | CASSFAGTSGRASEQFF
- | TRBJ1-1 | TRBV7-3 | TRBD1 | TGTTCCAGCAGCTCGACAGGGGGTTGGGCGAACACTGAAGCTTTCTTT | CSSSSTGGWANTEAFF
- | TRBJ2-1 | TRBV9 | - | TGTGCCAGCAGCGTAGATATCAGTGGCGTTGGAGATGAGCAGTTCTTC | CASSVDISGVGDEQFF
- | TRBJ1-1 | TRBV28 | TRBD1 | TGTGCCAGCAGTTTATTCGGGACAGGGGGCAAAGCTTTCTTT | CASSLFGTGGKAFF
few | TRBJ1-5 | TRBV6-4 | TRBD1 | TGTGCCAGCAGTCAACTGGACAGGGGCCTCAATCAGCCCCAGCATTTT | CASSQLDRGLNQPQHF